This T cell receptor beta chain is from a study of response to subunit inactivated influenza vaccine. The CDR3 totals 14 residues. Germline CDR1 SGHTA, CDR2 FQGTGA. V shed 5 bases, J shed 3 bases, and the junction held 4 bases outside the gene matches. TCRdb reprocessed the RT-PCR reads with MiXCR, giving one entry per CDR3 protein. The sample lists more than 250,000 distinct CDR3 sequences, 21% occurring once. Specimen: PBMCs from blood, collected around 22 months after vaccination. The chain has TRBV7-3 and TRBJ2-3; 8 bases align to TRBD2. This sequence originates from a man aged 45-69 years who received an inactivated influenza vaccine. Here the CDR3 reads CASSQSGSTDTQYF. CDR3 in DNA: TGTGCCAGCAGCCAGAGCGGGAGTACAGATACGCAGTATTTT.